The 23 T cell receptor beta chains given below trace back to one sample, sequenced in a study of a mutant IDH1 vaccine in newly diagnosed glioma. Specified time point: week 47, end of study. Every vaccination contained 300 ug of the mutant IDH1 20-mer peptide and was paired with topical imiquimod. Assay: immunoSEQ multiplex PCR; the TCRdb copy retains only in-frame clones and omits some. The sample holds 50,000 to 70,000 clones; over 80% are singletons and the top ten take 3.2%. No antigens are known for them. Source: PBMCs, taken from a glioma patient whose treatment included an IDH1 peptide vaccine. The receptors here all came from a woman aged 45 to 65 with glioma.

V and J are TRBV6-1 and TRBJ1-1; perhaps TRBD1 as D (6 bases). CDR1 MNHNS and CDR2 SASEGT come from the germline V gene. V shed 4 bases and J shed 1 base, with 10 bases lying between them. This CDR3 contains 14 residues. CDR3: CASSVPQGNTEAFF. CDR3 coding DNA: TGTGCCAGCAGTGTTCCACAGGGGAACACTGAAGCTTTCTTT.

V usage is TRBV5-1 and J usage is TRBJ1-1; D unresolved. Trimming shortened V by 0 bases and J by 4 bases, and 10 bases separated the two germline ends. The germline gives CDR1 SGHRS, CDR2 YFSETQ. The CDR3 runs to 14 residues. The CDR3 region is CASSLDSSPTEAFF. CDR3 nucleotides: TGCGCCAGCAGCTTGGATTCGAGTCCCACTGAAGCTTTCTTT.

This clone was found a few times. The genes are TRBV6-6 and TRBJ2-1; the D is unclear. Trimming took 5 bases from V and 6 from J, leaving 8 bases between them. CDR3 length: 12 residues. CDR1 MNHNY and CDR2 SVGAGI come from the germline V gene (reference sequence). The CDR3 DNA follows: TGTGCCAGCAGTATCGACATCAATGAGCAGTTCTTC. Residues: CASSIDINEQFF.

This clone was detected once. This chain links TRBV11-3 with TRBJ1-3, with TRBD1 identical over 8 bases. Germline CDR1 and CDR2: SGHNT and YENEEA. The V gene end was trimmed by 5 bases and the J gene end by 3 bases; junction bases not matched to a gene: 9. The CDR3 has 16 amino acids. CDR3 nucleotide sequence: TGTGCCAGCAGCGGAGGACAGGGCAAGGGTGGAAACACCATATATTTT. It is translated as CASSGGQGKGGNTIYF.

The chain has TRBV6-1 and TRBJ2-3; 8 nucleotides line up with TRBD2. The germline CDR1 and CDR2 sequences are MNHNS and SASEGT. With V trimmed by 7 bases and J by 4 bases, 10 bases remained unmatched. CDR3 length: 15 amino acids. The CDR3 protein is CASKAGLAGSDTQYF. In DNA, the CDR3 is TGTGCCAGCAAAGCAGGACTAGCAGGGTCAGATACGCAGTATTTT.

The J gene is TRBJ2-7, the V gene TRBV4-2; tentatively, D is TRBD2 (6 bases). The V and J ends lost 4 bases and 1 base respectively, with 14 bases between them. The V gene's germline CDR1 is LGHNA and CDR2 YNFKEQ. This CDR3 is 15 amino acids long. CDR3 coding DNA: TGTGCCAGCAGCCCCACTAGCTCATCGTCCTACGAGCAGTACTTC. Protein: CASSPTSSSSYEQYF.

The DNA of the CDR3 is TGTGCCAGCAGCCAAGGGACAGGGGGCCCACTGGGGGAGGCCCAGCATTTT. Protein sequence: CASSQGTGGPLGEAQHF. This chain links TRBV7-9 with TRBJ1-5, with TRBD1 matching over 12 bases. The germline V gene encodes CDR1 SEHNR and CDR2 FQNEAQ (reference sequence). V lost 5 bases and J lost 11; bases outside the gene matches: 16. The CDR3 sequence is 17 residues long.

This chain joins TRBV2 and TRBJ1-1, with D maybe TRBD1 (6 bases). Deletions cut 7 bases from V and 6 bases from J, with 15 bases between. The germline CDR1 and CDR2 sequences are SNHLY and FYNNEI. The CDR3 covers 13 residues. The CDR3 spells CASKEGGSAEAFF. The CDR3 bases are TGTGCCAGCAAGGAAGGGGGTTCGGCTGAAGCTTTCTTT. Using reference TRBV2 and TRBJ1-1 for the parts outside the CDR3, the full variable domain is EPEVTQTPSHQVTQMGQEVILRCVPISNHLYFYWYRQILGQKVEFLVSFYNNEISEKSEIFDDQFSVERPDGSNFTLKIRSTKLEDSAMYFCASKEGGSAEAFFGQGTRLTVV.

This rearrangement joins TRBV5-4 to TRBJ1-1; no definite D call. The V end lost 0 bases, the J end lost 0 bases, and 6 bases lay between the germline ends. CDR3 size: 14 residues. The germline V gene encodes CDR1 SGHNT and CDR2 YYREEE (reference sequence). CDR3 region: CASSLDAMNTEAFF. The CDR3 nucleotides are TGTGCCAGCAGCTTGGACGCCATGAACACTGAAGCTTTCTTT.

The CDR3 protein is CAWSVQGGSWGETQYF. The CDR3 DNA sequence: TGTGCCTGGAGTGTACAAGGGGGGTCGTGGGGAGAGACCCAGTACTTC. The genes are TRBV30 and TRBJ2-5; either TRBD1 or TRBD2 may fit D (6 bases each). The V gene lost 0 bases and the J gene lost 4 bases, with 18 bases spanning the gap. This CDR3 comprises 16 residues. Germline V CDR1 and CDR2: GTSNPN, SVGIG (reference sequence). Looking up the rest from reference TRBV30 and TRBJ2-5 gives the full variable domain: SQTIHQWPATLVQPVGSPLSLECTVEGTSNPNLYWYRQAAGRGLQLLFYSVGIGQISSEVPQNLSASRPQDRQFILSSKKLLLSDSGFYLCAWSVQGGSWGETQYFGPGTRLLVL.

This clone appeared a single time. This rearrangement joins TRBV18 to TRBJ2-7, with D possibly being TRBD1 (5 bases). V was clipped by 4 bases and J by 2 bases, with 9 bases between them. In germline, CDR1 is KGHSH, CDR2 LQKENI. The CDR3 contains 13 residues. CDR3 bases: TGTGCCAGCTCACAGGGGCCCCCCTACGAGCAGTACTTC. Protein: CASSQGPPYEQYF.

The CDR3 here is CASSFANTQYF. DNA of the CDR3: TGCGCCAGCAGCTTTGCGAATACGCAGTATTTT. V and J are TRBV5-1 and TRBJ2-3; D unresolved. The CDR3 contains 11 residues. Trimming shortened V by 2 bases and J by 7 bases, and 5 bases separated the two germline ends. The germline V gene has CDR1 SGHRS and CDR2 YFSETQ.

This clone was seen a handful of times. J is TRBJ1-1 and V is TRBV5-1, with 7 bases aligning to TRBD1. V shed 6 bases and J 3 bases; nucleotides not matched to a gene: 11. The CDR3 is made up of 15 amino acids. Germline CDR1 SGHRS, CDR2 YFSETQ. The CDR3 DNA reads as TGCGCCAGCAACCCGGGACAGAGCTGGCACACTGAAGCTTTCTTT. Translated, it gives CASNPGQSWHTEAFF.

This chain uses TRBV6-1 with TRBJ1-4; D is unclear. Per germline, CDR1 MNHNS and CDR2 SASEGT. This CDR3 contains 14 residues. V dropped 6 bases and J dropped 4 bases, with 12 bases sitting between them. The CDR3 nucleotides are TGTGCCAGCAGCCTCCCCGGGAATAATGAAAAACTGTTTTTT. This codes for CASSLPGNNEKLFF.

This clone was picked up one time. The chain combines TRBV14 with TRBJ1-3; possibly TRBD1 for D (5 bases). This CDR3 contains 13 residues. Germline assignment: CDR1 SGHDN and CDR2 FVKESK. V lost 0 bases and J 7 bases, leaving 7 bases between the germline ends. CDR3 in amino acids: CASSQDGGNTIYF. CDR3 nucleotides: TGTGCCAGCAGCCAAGATGGGGGGAACACCATATATTTT.

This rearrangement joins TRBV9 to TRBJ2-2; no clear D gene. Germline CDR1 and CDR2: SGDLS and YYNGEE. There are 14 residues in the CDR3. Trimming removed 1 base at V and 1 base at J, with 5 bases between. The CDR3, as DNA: TGTGCCAGCAGCGTACGGTGGAACACCGGGGAGCTGTTTTTT. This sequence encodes CASSVRWNTGELFF.

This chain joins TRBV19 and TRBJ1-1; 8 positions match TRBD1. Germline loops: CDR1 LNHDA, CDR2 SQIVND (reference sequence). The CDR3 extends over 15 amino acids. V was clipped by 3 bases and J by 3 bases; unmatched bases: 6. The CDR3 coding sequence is TGTGCCAGTAGTATCCTGGACAGGGATGACACTGAAGCTTTCTTT. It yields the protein CASSILDRDDTEAFF.

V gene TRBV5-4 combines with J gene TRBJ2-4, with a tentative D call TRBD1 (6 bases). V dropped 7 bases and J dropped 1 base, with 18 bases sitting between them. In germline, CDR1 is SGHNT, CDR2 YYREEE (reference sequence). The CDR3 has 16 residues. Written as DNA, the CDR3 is TGTGCCAGCGAATTACAGGGCGGGTCGGCCAAAAACATTCAGTACTTC. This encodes CASELQGGSAKNIQYF.

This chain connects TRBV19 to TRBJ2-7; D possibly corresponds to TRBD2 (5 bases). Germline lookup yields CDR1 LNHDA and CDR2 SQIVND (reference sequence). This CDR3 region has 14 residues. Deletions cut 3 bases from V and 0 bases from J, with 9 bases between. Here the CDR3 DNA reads TGTGCCAGTAGTATCGCTAGCAGCTCCTACGAGCAGTACTTC. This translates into CASSIASSSYEQYF. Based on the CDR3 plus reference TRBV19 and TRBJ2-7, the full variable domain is DGGITQSPKYLFRKEGQNVTLSCEQNLNHDAMYWYRQDPGQGLRLIYYSQIVNDFQKGDIAEGYSVSREKKESFPLTVTSAQKNPTAFYLCASSIASSSYEQYFGPGTRLTVT.

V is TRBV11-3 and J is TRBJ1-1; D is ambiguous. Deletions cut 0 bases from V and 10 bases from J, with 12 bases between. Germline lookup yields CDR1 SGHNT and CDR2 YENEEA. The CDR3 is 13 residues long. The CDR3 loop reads CASSLDRGRAAFF. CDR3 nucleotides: TGTGCCAGCAGCTTAGATCGAGGAAGGGCAGCTTTCTTT.

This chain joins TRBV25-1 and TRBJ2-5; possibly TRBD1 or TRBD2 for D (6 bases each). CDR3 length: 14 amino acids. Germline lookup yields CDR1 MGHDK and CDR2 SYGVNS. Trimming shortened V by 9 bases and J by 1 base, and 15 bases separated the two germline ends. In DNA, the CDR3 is TGTGCCAGTAGCACCGGGGGCTTCCAAGAGACCCAGTACTTC. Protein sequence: CASSTGGFQETQYF.

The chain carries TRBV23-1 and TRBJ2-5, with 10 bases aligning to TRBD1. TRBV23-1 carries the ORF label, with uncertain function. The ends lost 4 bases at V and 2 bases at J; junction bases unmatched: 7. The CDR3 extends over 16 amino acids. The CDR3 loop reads CASSRAGTGVQETQYF. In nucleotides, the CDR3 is TGCGCCAGCAGTCGGGCCGGGACAGGGGTACAAGAGACCCAGTACTTC.

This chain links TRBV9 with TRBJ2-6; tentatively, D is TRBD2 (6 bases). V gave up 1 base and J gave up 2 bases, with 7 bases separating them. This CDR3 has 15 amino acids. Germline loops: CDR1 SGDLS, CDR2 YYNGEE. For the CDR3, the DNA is TGTGCCAGCAGCGTATGGGGGGCTGGGGCCAACGTCCTGACTTTC. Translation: CASSVWGAGANVLTF.